The source of this TCR beta chain is a study of blood T cell repertoires in COVID-19. The overall study: Specimens from acute and convalescent COVID-19 originated in the United States, Italy and Spain.

This CDR3 spans 18 amino acids. V was pared by 6 bases and J by 2 bases, with 11 bases of the junction left unmatched. CDR1 MNHEY and CDR2 SMNVEV come from the germline V gene (reference sequence). The protocol was immunoSEQ multiplex PCR, while the TCRdb copy is restricted to in-frame clones and leaves out a portion. The data contain over 150,000 clones, roughly 80% of them singletons. The rearrangement links TRBV27 to TRBJ2-3; 13 bases match TRBD2. The sequenced material came from peripheral blood. The sequence was obtained from a woman between 50 and 59 years old with acute or convalescent COVID-19. The CDR3, as DNA: TGTGCCAGCAGATCTACCCTCACTAGCGGGAGGGTCACAGATACGCAGTATTTT. The encoded protein is CASRSTLTSGRVTDTQYF.